These 12 T cell receptor beta chains share one sample of origin, sequenced in a study of blood T cell repertoires in COVID-19. Clones were read by immunoSEQ multiplex PCR, and TCRdb kept only the in-frame ones, dropping some. Seen here are 250,000 to 300,000 clones, 75% to 85% observed once, and the top ten hold approximately 5.1%. Sequencing used peripheral blood. The source is a man aged 45-65 years with active or convalescent COVID-19.

CDR3 protein: CASSPGGTGTGGVGTEAFF. The CDR3 nucleotides read TGTGCCAGCAGCCCAGGGGGAACCGGGACAGGGGGCGTGGGCACTGAAGCTTTCTTT. The J gene is TRBJ1-1, the V gene TRBV6-2 or TRBV6-3; 12 bases are a match to TRBD1. The V gene end was trimmed by 6 bases and the J gene end by 4 bases; junction bases not matched to a gene: 18. The CDR3 totals 19 residues. Germline CDR1 is MNHEY and CDR2 is SVGEGT.

This clone was detected only once. The chain is built from TRBV9 and TRBJ2-1; D not certain. V was pared by 0 bases and J by 6 bases, with 13 bases between. The CDR3 contains 15 residues. Germline V CDR1 and CDR2: SGDLS, YYNGEE. The CDR3 DNA sequence: TGTGCCAGCAGCGTAGATGGAGCCATAGGCAATGAGCAGTTCTTC. Residues: CASSVDGAIGNEQFF.

The rearrangement uses TRBV9 and TRBJ1-6; D unclear. V lost 3 bases to trimming and J lost 7 bases, with 14 bases between them. Germline assignment: CDR1 SGDLS and CDR2 YYNGEE. This CDR3 is built from 15 residues. CDR3 loop: CASSARALPNSPLHF. DNA of the CDR3: TGTGCCAGCAGCGCGCGGGCCCTACCGAATTCACCCCTCCACTTT.

The chain joins TRBV19 to TRBJ1-5, with TRBD1 matching over 11 bases. This CDR3 has 16 amino acids. CDR1 is LNHDA and CDR2 is SQIVND in the germline V gene (reference sequence). V lost 1 base and J lost 6; bases outside the gene matches: 5. The CDR3 DNA sequence: TGTGCCAGTAGTATAGTCCCGGGACAGGGGGGTCAGCCCCAGCATTTT. Translated: CASSIVPGQGGQPQHF.

The chain uses TRBV6-5 and TRBJ2-7, with 8 bases aligning to TRBD1. Germline V CDR1 and CDR2: MNHEY, SVGAGI. This CDR3 comprises 14 residues. J gave up 6 bases and V 6 bases, and 10 bases lay outside the gene matches. CDR3 residues: CASSSWDRSREQYF. CDR3 nucleotides: TGTGCCAGCAGCTCTTGGGACAGGTCCCGCGAGCAGTACTTC.

This chain uses TRBV28 with TRBJ1-1; D may be TRBD1 (6 bases). Germline loops: CDR1 MDHEN, CDR2 SYDVKM. The CDR3 is 13 residues long. Trimming pared 5 bases from V and 4 bases from J, leaving 11 bases between. CDR3 loop: CASSPTGLTEAFF. In DNA form, the CDR3 reads TGTGCCAGCAGTCCGACAGGACTCACTGAAGCTTTCTTT.

This clone appeared once. The rearrangement links TRBV11-2 to TRBJ1-4; TRBD1 might be the D (5 bases). The CDR3 runs to 15 residues. V was pared by 1 base and J by 8 bases, with 14 bases between. The germline gives CDR1 SGHAT, CDR2 FQNNGV. CDR3: CASSLGSTEGEKLFF. The CDR3 coding sequence is TGTGCCAGCAGCTTAGGGTCCACGGAGGGGGAAAAACTGTTTTTT. Variable domain in full (rest from reference TRBV11-2 and TRBJ1-4): EAGVAQSPRYKIIEKRQSVAFWCNPISGHATLYWYQQILGQGPKLLIQFQNNGVVDDSQLPKDRFSAERLKGVDSTLKIQPAKLEDSAVYLCASSLGSTEGEKLFFGSGTQLSVL.

This clone appeared a single time. V usage is TRBV11-2 and J usage is TRBJ1-4; maybe TRBD1 (6 bases). V lost 5 bases, J lost 4 bases, and 17 bases lay in between. From germline, CDR1 is SGHAT and CDR2 FQNNGV. CDR3 length: 16 residues. This CDR3 reads CASSRNSGTFNEKLFF. In DNA, the CDR3 is TGTGCCAGCAGCAGAAATTCCGGGACATTTAATGAAAAACTGTTTTTT. Supplemented by reference TRBV11-2 and TRBJ1-4, the full variable domain reads EAGVAQSPRYKIIEKRQSVAFWCNPISGHATLYWYQQILGQGPKLLIQFQNNGVVDDSQLPKDRFSAERLKGVDSTLKIQPAKLEDSAVYLCASSRNSGTFNEKLFFGSGTQLSVL.

The chain joins TRBV7-9 to TRBJ1-6; D is perhaps TRBD1 (5 bases). The ends were cut back, 5 bases at V and 10 bases at J, with 18 bases in the middle. The CDR3 length is 15 residues. The germline CDR1 and CDR2 sequences are SEHNR and FQNEAQ (reference sequence). CDR3 protein: CASSRAAGTASPLHF. The CDR3 DNA follows: TGTGCCAGCAGCCGAGCGGCGGGGACTGCCTCACCCCTCCACTTT.

The gene calls are TRBV4-1 and TRBJ1-2; no clear D. This CDR3 is 16 amino acids long. CDR1 is MGHRA and CDR2 is YSYEKL in the germline V gene. Trimming stripped 1 base from V and 0 bases from J, with 12 bases between. The CDR3 reads CASSQVESVANYGYTF. The CDR3 nucleotides are TGCGCCAGCAGCCAAGTGGAGAGTGTGGCTAACTATGGCTACACCTTC.

The chain carries TRBV5-1 and TRBJ2-7; D perhaps matches TRBD1 (6 bases). V lost 5 bases and J 0 bases, leaving 15 bases between the germline ends. Germline V lookup: CDR1 SGHRS, CDR2 YFSETQ. This CDR3 comprises 15 residues. The CDR3 sequence is CASSKSGAPSYEQYF. As DNA, the CDR3 is TGCGCCAGCAGTAAGTCAGGGGCCCCCTCCTACGAGCAGTACTTC.

J is TRBJ1-1 and V is TRBV12-5; D uncertain. Germline values: CDR1 LGHNT, CDR2 FRNRAP. The V end lost 4 bases, the J end lost 2 bases, and 5 bases lay between the germline ends. CDR3 length: 12 amino acids. CDR3 protein: CASGSQNTEAFF. DNA of the CDR3: TGTGCTAGTGGTTCCCAAAACACTGAAGCTTTCTTT.